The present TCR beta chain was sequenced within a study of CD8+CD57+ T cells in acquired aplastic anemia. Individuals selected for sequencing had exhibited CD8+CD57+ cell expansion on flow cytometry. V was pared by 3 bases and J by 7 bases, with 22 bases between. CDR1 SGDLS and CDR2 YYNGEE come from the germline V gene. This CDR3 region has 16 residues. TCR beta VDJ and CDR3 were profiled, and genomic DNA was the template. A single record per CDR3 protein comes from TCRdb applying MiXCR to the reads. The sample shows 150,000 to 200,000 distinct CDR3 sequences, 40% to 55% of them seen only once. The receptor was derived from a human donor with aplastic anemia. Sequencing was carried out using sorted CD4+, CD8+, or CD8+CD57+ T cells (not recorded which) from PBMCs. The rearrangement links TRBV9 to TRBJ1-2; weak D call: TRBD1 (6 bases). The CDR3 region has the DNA TGTGCCAGCAGCGGAGCGCGGGGGGCGAGTGGTGTTGGCTACACCTTC. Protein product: CASSGARGASGVGYTF.